The 32 T cell receptor beta chains presented below share a single source sample, sequenced in a study of graft-versus-host responses after intestinal transplantation. Antigen specificity for these receptors is unknown. TCRdb's copy holds only in-frame clones and misses some; the assay was immunoSEQ multiplex PCR. The sample lists around 77,000 clones, about 94% occurring once. This specimen consisted of unstimulated CD8+ T cells sorted from spleen or lymph node cells, obtained before intestinal transplant. Source of these receptors: a human donor who received an intestinal transplant.

For this clone: This specimen includes other DNA sequences encoding the same CDR3. The chain links TRBV27 to TRBJ2-1; D is ambiguous. The germline gives CDR1 MNHEY, CDR2 SMNVEV (reference sequence). The CDR3 extends over 14 amino acids. V lost 3 bases and J 0 bases, leaving 6 bases between the germline ends. The CDR3 region is CASSLDSSYNEQFF. Here the CDR3 DNA reads TGTGCCAGCAGTTTGGATAGCTCCTACAATGAGCAGTTCTTC.

The rearrangement joins TRBV10-2 to TRBJ2-7, with 7 bases fitting TRBD1. With 6 bases clipped from V and 4 bases from J, the junction kept 12 bases outside the gene matches. This CDR3 contains 15 residues. Germline V CDR1 and CDR2: WSHSY, SAAADI. Written as DNA, the CDR3 is TGCGCCAGCAGAACCGGGACAGAGATCCCATACGAGCAGTACTTC. Translating gives CASRTGTEIPYEQYF.

The chain joins TRBV5-5 to TRBJ2-7, with 9 positions matching TRBD1. V trimming: 0 bases; J trimming: 2 bases; junction bases outside the gene matches: 6. The CDR3 runs 16 residues. Per the germline V gene, CDR1 is SGHKS and CDR2 is YYEKEE (reference sequence). DNA for the CDR3: TGTGCCAGCAGCTTGGAGCCCGGGACAGGGACCTACGAGCAGTACTTC. Translation gives CASSLEPGTGTYEQYF.

This chain connects TRBV10-3 to TRBJ2-7; 9 nucleotides line up with TRBD1. Unmatched junction bases numbered 7, after V lost 2 bases and J lost 5 bases. The CDR3 length is 15 residues. Germline V gene sequence: CDR1 ENHRY, CDR2 SYGVKD. CDR3 amino acids: CAISEIDRGSHEQYF. The DNA of the CDR3 is TGTGCCATCAGTGAGATAGACAGGGGGTCCCACGAGCAGTACTTC.

The rearrangement joins TRBV11-3 to TRBJ1-6; D might be TRBD1 (6 bases). V lost 0 bases and J 3 bases, leaving 21 bases between the germline ends. The CDR3 has 20 amino acids. CDR1 is SGHNT and CDR2 is YENEEA in the germline V gene. The CDR3 DNA is TGTGCCAGCAGCTTAGATCAGGGTGCCCGAATAGGGGGCTATAATTCACCCCTCCACTTT. Encoded protein: CASSLDQGARIGGYNSPLHF.

The CDR3 sequence: CASSEASWTGELFF. The CDR3 DNA reads as TGTGCCAGCAGTGAGGCTAGCTGGACCGGGGAGCTGTTTTTT. V usage is TRBV2 and J usage is TRBJ2-2; D is possibly TRBD2 (5 bases). The CDR3 totals 14 residues. V was cut by 3 bases and J by 5 bases, with 10 bases left in between. CDR1 and CDR2 from the germline V gene are SNHLY and FYNNEI.

For the CDR3, the DNA is TGTGCCAGCACCCACCCGACAGACGCTAATGAGCAGTTCTTC. This sequence encodes CASTHPTDANEQFF. The V and J genes are TRBV2 and TRBJ2-1, with a possible D match to TRBD1 (5 bases). Germline CDR1 is SNHLY and CDR2 is FYNNEI. The V and J ends lost 7 bases and 7 bases respectively, with 17 bases between them. CDR3 length: 14 residues.

This chain uses TRBV19 with TRBJ1-1; TRBD1 is a possible D gene (6 bases). V lost 7 bases, J lost 0 bases, and 15 bases lay in between. The CDR3 is made up of 15 amino acids. Germline loops: CDR1 LNHDA, CDR2 SQIVND (reference sequence). The chain's CDR3 is CASTTLQGMNTEAFF. CDR3 coding DNA: TGTGCCAGTACCACATTACAGGGTATGAACACTGAAGCTTTCTTT.

V usage is TRBV29-1 and J usage is TRBJ2-7; TRBD2 matches 10 bases. The CDR3 consists of 14 residues. Germline values: CDR1 SQVTM, CDR2 ANQGSEA. V dropped 6 bases and J dropped 3; count of bases not matched to a gene: 8. This chain's CDR3 is CSVAGTSEIYEQYF. In DNA form, the CDR3 reads TGCAGCGTCGCTGGGACTAGCGAGATCTACGAGCAGTACTTC.

The chain carries TRBV5-1 and TRBJ2-3; 12 bases fit TRBD2. Trimming cost V 0 bases and J 2 bases; bases outside gene matches: 13. The CDR3 loop spans 20 amino acids. Germline CDR1 is SGHRS and CDR2 is YFSETQ. DNA for the CDR3: TGCGCCAGCAGCTTGGCCGTTACTAGCGGGAGGTGGAGTAACACAGATACGCAGTATTTT. Its translation: CASSLAVTSGRWSNTDTQYF. The whole variable domain, filled in from reference TRBV5-1 and TRBJ2-3, reads KAGVTQTPRYLIKTRGQQVTLSCSPISGHRSVSWYQQTPGQGLQFLFEYFSETQRNKGNFPGRFSGRQFSNSRSEMNVSTLELGDSALYLCASSLAVTSGRWSNTDTQYFGPGTRLTVL.

V is TRBV5-6 and J is TRBJ2-7; tentatively, D is TRBD2 (5 bases). Germline V gene lookup returns CDR1 SGHDT and CDR2 YYEEEE. This CDR3 spans 15 amino acids. Deletions cut 0 bases from V and 4 bases from J, with 14 bases between. The CDR3 DNA sequence: TGTGCCAGCAGCTTGGGGCTGGGGAGCCAATACGAGCAGTACTTC. Translated, it gives CASSLGLGSQYEQYF. Full variable domain (remainder filled in from reference TRBV5-6 and TRBJ2-7): DAGVTQSPTHLIKTRGQQVTLRCSPKSGHDTVSWYQQALGQGPQFIFQYYEEEERQRGNFPDRFSGHQFPNYSSELNVNALLLGDSALYLCASSLGLGSQYEQYFGPGTRLTVT.

J is TRBJ2-3 and V is TRBV6-5; a weak D match, TRBD2 (5 bases). The CDR3 is 14 residues long. The V gene's germline CDR1 is MNHEY and CDR2 SVGAGI. Trimming took 8 bases from V and 6 from J, leaving 18 bases between them. CDR3 DNA: TGTGCCAGCGCAGTTGTAGCCGGGGTGGATACGCAGTATTTT. It translates to CASAVVAGVDTQYF.

V usage is TRBV14 and J usage is TRBJ2-3; TRBD2 is a possible D gene (6 bases). The V gene lost 4 bases and the J gene lost 2 bases, with 13 bases spanning the gap. The germline CDR1 and CDR2 sequences are SGHDN and FVKESK. CDR3 length: 15 amino acids. For the CDR3, the DNA is TGTGCCAGCAGCCCCCTCCGGGAGAACACAGATACGCAGTATTTT. It yields the protein CASSPLRENTDTQYF. The full variable domain, in which reference TRBV14 and TRBJ2-3 provide the parts outside the CDR3, is EAGVTQFPSHSVIEKGQTVTLRCDPISGHDNLYWYRRVMGKEIKFLLHFVKESKQDESGMPNNRFLAERTGGTYSTLKVQPAELEDSGVYFCASSPLRENTDTQYFGPGTRLTVL.

V usage is TRBV29-1 and J usage is TRBJ2-2; D is unresolved. Trimming took off 5 bases at V and 2 bases at J, with 9 bases between the two ends. Germline CDR1 is SQVTM and CDR2 is ANQGSEA. This CDR3 region has 13 residues. DNA for the CDR3: TGCAGCGTTCGGCCCGCTAACACCGGGGAGCTGTTTTTT. This gives the protein CSVRPANTGELFF.

The chain carries TRBV29-1 and TRBJ2-7, with D tentatively TRBD1 (6 bases). The CDR3 has 16 residues. Germline V gene sequence: CDR1 SQVTM, CDR2 ANQGSEA. V dropped 1 base and J dropped 4 bases, with 20 bases sitting between them. This chain's CDR3 is CSVEVVHGQISYEQYF. As DNA, the CDR3 is TGCAGCGTTGAAGTTGTCCACGGACAGATCTCATACGAGCAGTACTTC.

The rearrangement links TRBV11-2 to TRBJ2-7; tentatively, D is TRBD2 (6 bases). The CDR3 runs 15 residues. Germline loops: CDR1 SGHAT, CDR2 FQNNGV. Trimming cost V 5 bases and J 2 bases, with 16 bases left between them. CDR3 in amino acids: CASSGTGTATYEQYF. The CDR3 coding sequence is TGTGCCAGCAGCGGGACCGGGACTGCGACCTACGAGCAGTACTTC.

The V and J genes are TRBV9 and TRBJ1-2; D perhaps matches TRBD1 (5 bases). Deletions cut 1 base from V and 4 bases from J, with 26 bases between. CDR1 is SGDLS, CDR2 YYNGEE, per germline. The CDR3 has 19 residues. DNA of the CDR3: TGTGCCAGCAGCGTATCTTCTGTCCCAGCCTTGGGGGAATTCTATGGCTACACCTTC. Translating it yields CASSVSSVPALGEFYGYTF.

The chain carries TRBV19 and TRBJ2-5, with D possibly being TRBD2 (5 bases). The J call may be faulty, since TRBJ2-7 better matches the DNA end. Germline V gene lookup returns CDR1 LNHDA and CDR2 SQIVND (reference sequence). This CDR3 has 13 residues. CDR3 loop: CASSMSGSYEQYF. CDR3 coding DNA: TGTGCCAGTAGTATGAGCGGAAGCTACGAGCAGTACTTC.

The chain is built from TRBV9 and TRBJ2-3; a possible D gene is TRBD2 (6 bases). The V end was cut by 4 bases, the J end by 8 bases, with 14 bases between. The CDR3 has 13 amino acids. The germline gives CDR1 SGDLS, CDR2 YYNGEE. The CDR3 region has the DNA TGTGCCAGCAGCTATAGCGGAGTGACTACGCAGTATTTT. The encoded protein is CASSYSGVTTQYF.

This rearrangement joins TRBV19 to TRBJ2-1; TRBD2 is a possible D gene (5 bases). V was cut by 1 base and J by 4 bases, with 17 bases left in between. The CDR3 runs to 17 residues. Germline-derived CDR1 and CDR2 are LNHDA and SQIVND (reference sequence). The CDR3 protein is CASSIAGGPRTYNEQFF. The CDR3 region has the DNA TGTGCCAGTAGTATAGCAGGAGGACCCCGTACTTACAATGAGCAGTTCTTC.

This rearrangement joins TRBV28 to TRBJ1-1; 9 bases align to TRBD1. With 4 bases clipped from V and 1 base from J, the junction kept 13 bases outside the gene matches. The CDR3 covers 18 residues. Per germline, CDR1 MDHEN and CDR2 SYDVKM. The DNA for the CDR3 is TGTGCCAGCAGTTCAACCTCCCTACAGGGGGCTTCGAACACTGAAGCTTTCTTT. This encodes CASSSTSLQGASNTEAFF.

This clone turned up a few times. The chain uses TRBV7-9 and TRBJ2-7, with D hard to call. The V end was cut by 3 bases, the J end by 3 bases, with 6 bases between. This CDR3 has 12 amino acids. Germline V gene data show CDR1 as SEHNR and CDR2 as FQNEAQ (reference sequence). The CDR3 bases are TGTGCCAGCAGCTTTCGGTACTACGAGCAGTACTTC. This codes for CASSFRYYEQYF.

This rearrangement joins TRBV28 to TRBJ2-5, with D maybe TRBD2 (6 bases). The germline V and J ends were trimmed by 2 bases and 2 bases, with 12 bases remaining between them. CDR3 length equals 15 residues. The germline CDR1 and CDR2 sequences are MDHEN and SYDVKM. The CDR3 sequence is CASSLDRDFQETQYF. The CDR3 coding sequence is TGTGCCAGCAGTTTAGACCGGGACTTTCAAGAGACCCAGTACTTC.

The rearrangement uses TRBV19 and TRBJ2-2, with 11 bases identical to TRBD2. The junction had 9 bases not matched to a gene; V was cut back by 0 bases and J by 0 bases. Per the germline V gene, CDR1 is LNHDA and CDR2 is SQIVND (reference sequence). The CDR3 runs to 20 residues. DNA for the CDR3: TGTGCCAGTAGTATAGACGGGACTAGCGGCACCTATACGAACACCGGGGAGCTGTTTTTT. Protein sequence: CASSIDGTSGTYTNTGELFF. The variable domain in full, completed from reference TRBV19 and TRBJ2-2, reads DGGITQSPKYLFRKEGQNVTLSCEQNLNHDAMYWYRQDPGQGLRLIYYSQIVNDFQKGDIAEGYSVSREKKESFPLTVTSAQKNPTAFYLCASSIDGTSGTYTNTGELFFGEGSRLTVL.

The V and J genes are TRBV7-6 and TRBJ2-5; D gene ambiguous. Per germline, CDR1 SGHVS and CDR2 FNYEAQ. The CDR3 consists of 15 residues. Trimming cost V 5 bases and J 5 bases, with 18 bases left between them. The DNA for the CDR3 is TGTGCCAGCAGCCCCGGTAGGGTAGTCGTCGAGACCCAGTACTTC. Translated: CASSPGRVVVETQYF.

This clone was recorded only once. The rearrangement joins TRBV11-3 to TRBJ2-5, with D perhaps given as TRBD1 or TRBD2 (5 bases each). The J call may be in error: the DNA end matches TRBJ2-7 better. Germline CDR1 is SGHNT and CDR2 is YENEEA. This CDR3 is 13 amino acids long. The CDR3 bases are TGTGCCAGCAGCGAGGGGAGCTCCTACGAGCAGTACTTC. Its protein is CASSEGSSYEQYF.

CDR3 protein: CASSPYGGTYEQYF. DNA for the CDR3: TGTGCCAGCAGCCCCTATGGGGGCACCTACGAGCAGTACTTC. The genes are TRBV11-2 and TRBJ2-7; weak D call: TRBD1 (6 bases). The germline V gene has CDR1 SGHAT and CDR2 FQNNGV. The V and J ends lost 5 bases and 2 bases respectively, with 13 bases between them. This CDR3 is built from 14 residues.

The V gene is TRBV7-9, the J gene TRBJ2-5; 9 bases are a match to TRBD2. The germline gives CDR1 SEHNR, CDR2 FQNEAQ (reference sequence). With 3 bases clipped from V and 2 bases from J, the junction kept 13 bases outside the gene matches. The CDR3 has 18 amino acids. CDR3 sequence: CASSLPPRTSAIQETQYF. CDR3 DNA: TGTGCCAGCAGCTTGCCTCCTCGGACTAGCGCGATACAAGAGACCCAGTACTTC.

The V and J genes are TRBV6-1 and TRBJ2-7; 7 bases are shared with TRBD1. This CDR3 has 14 amino acids. Germline lookup yields CDR1 MNHNS and CDR2 SASEGT. V was clipped by 7 bases and J by 5 bases; unmatched bases: 11. The CDR3 DNA follows: TGTGCCAGCATTCTCGCGACAGGGTTTGACGAGCAGTACTTC. Translation: CASILATGFDEQYF.

The chain carries TRBV4-1 and TRBJ2-5; no definite D call. This CDR3 spans 11 amino acids. CDR1 is MGHRA, CDR2 YSYEKL, per germline. Trimming shortened V by 0 bases and J by 10 bases, and 6 bases separated the two germline ends. The CDR3 here is CASSQDWVQYF. The DNA for the CDR3 is TGCGCCAGCAGCCAAGACTGGGTCCAGTACTTC.

The rearrangement joins TRBV28 to TRBJ1-1; D not certain. Trimming removed 2 bases at V and 2 bases at J, with 6 bases between. The germline V gene encodes CDR1 MDHEN and CDR2 SYDVKM. The CDR3 is 13 residues long. CDR3 sequence reads: CASSLPYNTEAFF. The CDR3 region has the DNA TGTGCCAGCAGTTTACCCTATAACACTGAAGCTTTCTTT.

Regarding this clone: Distinct nucleotide sequences in the sample also encode this CDR3. The chain joins TRBV9 to TRBJ2-3; a possible D gene is TRBD2 (5 bases). Germline values: CDR1 SGDLS, CDR2 YYNGEE. The V end lost 0 bases, the J end lost 0 bases, and 8 bases lay between the germline ends. The CDR3 loop spans 15 amino acids. The CDR3 spells CASSVDGGSTDTQYF. The CDR3, as DNA: TGTGCCAGCAGCGTAGATGGCGGGAGCACAGATACGCAGTATTTT.